This entry describes one T cell receptor (beta chain). Germline V gene data show CDR1 as ENHRY and CDR2 as SYGVKD. The V and J ends lost 6 bases and 5 bases respectively, with 14 bases between them. CDR3 length: 14 amino acids. This specimen belongs to a study of blood T cell repertoires in COVID-19. Study details: Acute-phase and convalescent COVID-19 samples originated in the United States, Italy and Spain.

Data came from immunoSEQ multiplex PCR; TCRdb stores just in-frame clones and leaves some out. Among around 300,000 clones listed, about nine tenths were seen once. The V and J genes are TRBV10-3 and TRBJ1-3; D possibly corresponds to TRBD1 (5 bases). This sequence was found in a woman in her thirties with active or convalescent COVID-19. The source material was peripheral blood. The CDR3 DNA reads as TGTGCCATCAGCCAACCAGGGTCGAGAAACACCATATATTTT. As protein: CAISQPGSRNTIYF.